Listed below are T cell receptor beta chains from one sample, sequenced in a study of cytomegalovirus exposure and HLA in healthy donors. The data were produced by immunoSEQ multiplex PCR, yet TCRdb's version contains in-frame clones alone and is incomplete. The table includes around 150,000 clones, about four fifths detected once. Source material: PBMCs. Receptors were obtained from a man aged 30-40 years in good health and CMV-seronegative. Each CDR3 is given with its conserved first and last residue. D genes are given only for firm matches. Size is stated for part of the rows, as once, few or many counts, or as a class when the clone is expanded.

CDR3 protein,CDR3 DNA,D gene,clone size,J gene,V gene
CASGRSSYNEQFF,TGTGCCAGCGGAAGGAGCTCCTACAATGAGCAGTTCTTC,.,.,TRBJ2-1,TRBV6-5
CASSPGPGVDGYTF,TGTGCCAGCAGCCCTGGCCCCGGGGTGGATGGCTACACCTTC,.,.,TRBJ1-2,TRBV5-4
CASSLSRDRVGEKLFF,TGTGCCAGCAGTTTATCCCGGGACAGGGTCGGAGAAAAACTGTTTTTT,TRBD1,.,TRBJ1-4,TRBV27
CASSSAGTGVYEQYF,TGTGCCAGCAGCTCGGCCGGGACAGGGGTATACGAGCAGTACTTC,TRBD1,.,TRBJ2-7,TRBV7-2
CASSVRDRGLLNTEAFF,TGCGCCAGCAGCGTCCGGGACAGGGGCCTGCTGAACACTGAAGCTTTCTTT,TRBD1,.,TRBJ1-1,TRBV5-1
CASSFESLTGGRTGELFF,TGTGCCAGCAGTTTTGAATCGCTGACAGGAGGCAGGACCGGGGAGCTGTTTTTT,.,.,TRBJ2-2,TRBV27
CASGRAQETQYF,TGTGCCAGCGGGCGGGCCCAAGAGACCCAGTACTTC,.,.,TRBJ2-5,TRBV28
CASSLQTGSNTQYF,TGTGCCAGCAGCCTCCAGACAGGGTCAAATACGCAGTATTTT,TRBD1,.,TRBJ2-3,TRBV7-3
CAISKSAGLMNTEAFF,TGTGCCATCAGTAAATCCGCGGGACTTATGAACACTGAAGCTTTCTTT,.,.,TRBJ1-1,TRBV10-3
CASSQATVNNEQFF,TGCGCCAGCAGCCAAGCGACTGTCAACAATGAGCAGTTCTTC,.,.,TRBJ2-1,TRBV4-1
CASSETWEEFF,TGTGCCAGCAGTGAGACTTGGGAGGAGTTCTTC,.,once,TRBJ2-1,TRBV2